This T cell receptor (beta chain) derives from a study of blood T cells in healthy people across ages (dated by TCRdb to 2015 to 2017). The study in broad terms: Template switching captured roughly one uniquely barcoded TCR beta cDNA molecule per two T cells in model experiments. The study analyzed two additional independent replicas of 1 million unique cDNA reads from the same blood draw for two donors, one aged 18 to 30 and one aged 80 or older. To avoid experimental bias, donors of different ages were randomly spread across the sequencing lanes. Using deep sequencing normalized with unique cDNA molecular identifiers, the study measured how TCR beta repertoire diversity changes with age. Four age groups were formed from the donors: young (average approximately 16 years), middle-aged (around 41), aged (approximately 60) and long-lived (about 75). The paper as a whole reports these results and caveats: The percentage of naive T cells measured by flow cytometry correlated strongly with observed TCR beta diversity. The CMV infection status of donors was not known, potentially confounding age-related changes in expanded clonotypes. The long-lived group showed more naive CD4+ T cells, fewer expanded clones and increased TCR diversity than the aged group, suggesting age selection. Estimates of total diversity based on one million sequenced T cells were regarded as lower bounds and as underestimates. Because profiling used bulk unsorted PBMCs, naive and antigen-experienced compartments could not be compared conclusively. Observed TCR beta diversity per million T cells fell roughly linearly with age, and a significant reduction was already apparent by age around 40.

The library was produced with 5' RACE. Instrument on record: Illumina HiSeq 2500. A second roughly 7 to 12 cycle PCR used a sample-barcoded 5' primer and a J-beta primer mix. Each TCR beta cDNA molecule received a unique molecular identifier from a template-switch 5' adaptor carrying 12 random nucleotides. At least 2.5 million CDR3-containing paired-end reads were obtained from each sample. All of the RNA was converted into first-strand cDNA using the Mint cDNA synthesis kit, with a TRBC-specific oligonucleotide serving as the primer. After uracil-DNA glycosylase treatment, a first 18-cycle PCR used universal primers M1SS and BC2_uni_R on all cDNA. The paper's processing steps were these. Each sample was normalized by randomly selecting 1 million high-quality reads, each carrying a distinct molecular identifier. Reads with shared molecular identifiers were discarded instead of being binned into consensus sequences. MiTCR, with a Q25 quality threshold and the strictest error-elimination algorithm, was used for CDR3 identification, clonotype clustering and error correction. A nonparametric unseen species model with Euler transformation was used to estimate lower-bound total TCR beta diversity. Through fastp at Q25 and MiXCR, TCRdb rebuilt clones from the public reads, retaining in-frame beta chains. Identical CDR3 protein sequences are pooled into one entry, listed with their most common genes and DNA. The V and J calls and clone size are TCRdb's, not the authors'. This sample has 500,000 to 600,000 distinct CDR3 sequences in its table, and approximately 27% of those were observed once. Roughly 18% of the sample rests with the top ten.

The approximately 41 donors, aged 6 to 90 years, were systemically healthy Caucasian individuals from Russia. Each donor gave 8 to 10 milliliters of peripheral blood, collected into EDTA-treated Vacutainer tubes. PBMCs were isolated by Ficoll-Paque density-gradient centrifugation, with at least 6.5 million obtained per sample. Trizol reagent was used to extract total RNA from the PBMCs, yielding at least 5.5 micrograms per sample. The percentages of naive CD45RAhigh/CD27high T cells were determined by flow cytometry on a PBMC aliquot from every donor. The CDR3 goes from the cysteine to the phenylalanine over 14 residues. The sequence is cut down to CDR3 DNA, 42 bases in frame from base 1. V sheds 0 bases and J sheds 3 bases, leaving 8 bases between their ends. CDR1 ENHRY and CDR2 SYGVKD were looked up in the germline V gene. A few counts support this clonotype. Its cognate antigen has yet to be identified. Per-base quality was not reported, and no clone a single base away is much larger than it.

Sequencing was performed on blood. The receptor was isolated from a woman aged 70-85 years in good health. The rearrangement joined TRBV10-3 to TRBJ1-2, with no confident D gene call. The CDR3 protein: CAISESETYYGYTF. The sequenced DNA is TGTGCCATCAGTGAGTCGGAGACTTACTATGGCTACACCTTC.